This T cell receptor beta chain was recovered during a study of PD-1 blockade in classical Hodgkin lymphoma. Time point of the sample: cycle 4 day 1 (C4D1), after 6 weeks of nivolumab. Every patient experienced relapse after autologous stem cell transplantation, and brentuximab vedotin exposure varied. Measured with immunoSEQ multiplex PCR; TCRdb has only the in-frame clones, and not every one. The sample consists of some 86,000 clones, less than 95% of them appearing once. There are a few counts of this clone. The CDR3 has 16 residues. CDR1 is SEHNR and CDR2 is FQNEAQ in the germline V gene (reference sequence). V lost 5 bases to trimming and J lost 4 bases, with 20 bases between them.

The rearrangement links TRBV7-9 to TRBJ1-2, with a weak D call TRBD1 (5 bases). The sequenced sample was peripheral blood mononuclear cells (PBMCs), obtained before the fourth cycle of nivolumab. The clonotype originates from a human donor with classical Hodgkin lymphoma. The CDR3 region is CASSHNFGGITYGYTF. DNA of the CDR3: TGTGCCAGCAGCCACAACTTCGGGGGGATCACCTATGGCTACACCTTC.